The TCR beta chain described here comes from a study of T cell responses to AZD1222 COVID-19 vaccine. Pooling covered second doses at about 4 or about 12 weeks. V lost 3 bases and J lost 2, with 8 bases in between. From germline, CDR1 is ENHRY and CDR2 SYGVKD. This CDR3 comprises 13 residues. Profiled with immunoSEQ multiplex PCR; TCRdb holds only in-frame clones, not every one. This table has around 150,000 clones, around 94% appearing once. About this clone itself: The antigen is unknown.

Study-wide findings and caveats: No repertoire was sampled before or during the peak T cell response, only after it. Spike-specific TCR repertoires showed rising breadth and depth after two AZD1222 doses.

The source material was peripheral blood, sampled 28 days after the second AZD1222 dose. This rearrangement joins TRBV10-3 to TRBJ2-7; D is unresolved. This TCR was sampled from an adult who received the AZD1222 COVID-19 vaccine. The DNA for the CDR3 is TGTGCCATCAGTGAAACAGCCACCTACGAGCAGTACTTC. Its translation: CAISETATYEQYF.